The rows below give T cell receptor beta chains drawn from one sample of a study of cytomegalovirus exposure and HLA in healthy donors. Clones were sequenced by immunoSEQ multiplex PCR, and TCRdb holds only the in-frame ones, with some missing. The sample has 110,000 to 150,000 clones, around 88% seen once. Input material: PBMCs. The receptors here all came from a woman younger than 35 in good health and CMV-seropositive. CDR3s leave out the opening cysteine and the closing phenylalanine or tryptophan.

v_gene	j_gene	CDR3aa
TRBV11-2	TRBJ1-2	ASSEDRGGYGYT
TRBV18	TRBJ2-1	ASSPGQLYNEQF
TRBV5-1	TRBJ1-2	ASSLAADRGQDGYT
TRBV9	TRBJ2-1	ASSVESELAAYNEQF
TRBV28	TRBJ1-1	ASSRAPKNEAF
TRBV4-1	TRBJ1-2	ASSLIGGRTNYGYT
TRBV11-2	TRBJ2-2	ASSLAGGLLTGELF
TRBV6-1	TRBJ1-1	ASAHRGMNTEAF
TRBV27	TRBJ2-3	ASSPLADTQY
TRBV27	TRBJ2-7	ASRTGVLTYEQY